This T cell receptor (beta chain) appears in the sequencing data of a study of cytomegalovirus exposure and HLA in healthy donors. Study results and caveats: Roughly even sequencing depth across donors was the assumption behind the presence/absence analyses.

In germline, CDR1 is SGHVS, CDR2 FQNEAQ. The V end was cut by 0 bases, the J end by 1 base, with 6 bases between. The CDR3 sequence is 15 residues long. Remarks on this clone: What it binds is not known.

Use of 60 Vbeta and 13 Jbeta primers characterized the PCR. Sequenced by immunoSEQ multiplex PCR; TCRdb stores in-frame clones only, minus some. The sample lists about 150,000 clones, approximately 80% seen once, with 5% to 7.5% in the top ten. This clonotype was obtained from a woman aged 45-65 years in good health and CMV-seropositive. Sequenced input: PBMCs. The chain carries TRBV7-8 and TRBJ2-2, with unresolved D. For the CDR3, the DNA is TGTGCCAGCAGCTTAGCGCTCGGGAACACCGGGGAGCTGTTTTTT. Protein sequence: CASSLALGNTGELFF.